A single sample gave rise to the 26 T cell receptor beta chains below, sequenced in a study of T cell responses to AZD1222 COVID-19 vaccine. Sequencing was performed with immunoSEQ multiplex PCR; in TCRdb, only in-frame clones are kept and a portion is missing. In the table there are about 140,000 clones, 80% to 90% of which are singletons. Sequencing used peripheral blood, obtained on day 0 of AZD1222 vaccination. These receptors all come from an adult in good health.

This clone has a single count. A read error may produce the germline difference seen at one junction end. The CDR3 DNA follows: TGTGCCAGCAGCCCAGAGGGGCCTTTT. Its translation is CASSPEGPF. This chain links TRBV7-9 with TRBJ1-1; the D gene is possibly TRBD1 (5 bases). Germline values: CDR1 SEHNR, CDR2 FQNEAQ (reference sequence). The CDR3 covers 9 residues.

The chain recombines TRBV19 with TRBJ2-3; D is uncertain. Germline V lookup: CDR1 LNHDA, CDR2 SQIVND (reference sequence). The ends were cut back, 6 bases at V and 1 base at J, with 14 bases in the middle. The CDR3 extends over 15 amino acids. This chain's CDR3 is CASSLQRLGTDTQYF. CDR3 nucleotides: TGTGCCAGTAGCCTCCAGAGGCTCGGCACAGATACGCAGTATTTT.

The chain links TRBV7-9 to TRBJ2-1, with 9 bases matching TRBD1. Germline CDR1 and CDR2: SEHNR and FQNEAQ (reference sequence). Trimming took 5 bases from V and 14 from J; bases not matched to a gene: 7. The CDR3 has 12 amino acids. This CDR3 is CASSRGTGKKFF. The CDR3 nucleotides read TGTGCCAGCAGCCGAGGGACAGGGAAAAAGTTCTTC.

This sequence joins TRBV6-1 and TRBJ2-7; D not certain. The V and J ends lost 2 bases and 3 bases respectively, with 14 bases between them. This CDR3 contains 15 residues. Germline V lookup: CDR1 MNHNS, CDR2 SASEGT. CDR3 in amino acids: CASSELGLTNYEQYF. CDR3 nucleotide sequence: TGTGCCAGCAGTGAACTTGGCTTGACCAACTACGAGCAGTACTTC.

The chain employs TRBV11-3 and TRBJ1-5; D gene ambiguous. The germline CDR1 and CDR2 sequences are SGHNT and YENEEA. The CDR3 extends over 17 amino acids. Trimming pared 1 base from V and 7 bases from J, leaving 20 bases between. Here the CDR3 reads CASSLVGMTGLGQPQHF. In DNA form, the CDR3 reads TGTGCCAGCAGCTTAGTAGGGATGACCGGGTTGGGGCAGCCCCAGCATTTT.

The V gene is TRBV6-5, the J gene TRBJ1-2; 9 nucleotides match TRBD1. Germline trimming cut 10 bases from V and 4 bases from J; bases unmatched to any gene: 7. Germline CDR1 and CDR2: MNHEY and SVGAGI. This CDR3 is 13 amino acids long. The DNA for the CDR3 is TGTGCCACCGGGACAGGGAGCCGCTATGGCTACACCTTC. It yields the protein CATGTGSRYGYTF.

This clone is a singleton in its sample. The rearrangement links TRBV13 to TRBJ1-3; 7 bases line up with TRBD1. Looked up from germline, CDR1 is PRHDT and CDR2 is FYEKMQ (reference sequence). This CDR3 is built from 17 residues. V lost 5 bases, J lost 2 bases, and 12 bases stayed unmatched. The CDR3 loop reads CASSSWGRQGAGNTIYF. DNA for the CDR3: TGTGCCAGCAGCAGTTGGGGCCGACAGGGCGCTGGAAACACCATATATTTT.

The chain joins TRBV14 to TRBJ1-2, with D perhaps matching TRBD1 (6 bases). V dropped 1 base and J dropped 6 bases, with 15 bases sitting between them. Germline CDR1 is SGHDN and CDR2 is FVKESK. CDR3 length equals 15 residues. The CDR3 region has the DNA TGTGCCAGCAGCCAAGTTACAGGGCTTTTGAATGGCTACACCTTC. This translates into CASSQVTGLLNGYTF.

This chain uses TRBV6-1 with TRBJ2-7; 9 positions agree with TRBD2. The CDR3 contains 15 residues. Germline assignment: CDR1 MNHNS and CDR2 SASEGT. V was clipped by 2 bases and J by 2 bases; unmatched bases: 4. CDR3: CASSERLAGPYEQYF. CDR3 DNA sequence: TGTGCCAGCAGTGAACGCCTAGCGGGGCCCTACGAGCAGTACTTC.

The chain is built from TRBV9 and TRBJ2-2, with TRBD2 matching over 12 bases. V shed 4 bases and J 6 bases; nucleotides not matched to a gene: 10. Germline V gives CDR1 SGDLS, CDR2 YYNGEE. This CDR3 region has 17 residues. Here the CDR3 DNA reads TGTGCCAGCAGCCCCCGACTAGCGGGAGTGGTTTCCGGGGAGCTGTTTTTT. Translating gives CASSPRLAGVVSGELFF.

CDR3 in DNA: TGTGCCAGCAGCTTAGTAGGGACACAAGCTGGAAACACCATATATTTT. This gives the protein CASSLVGTQAGNTIYF. This sequence joins TRBV7-4 and TRBJ1-3, with D possibly being TRBD1 (6 bases). Trimming shortened V by 1 base and J by 2 bases, and 12 bases separated the two germline ends. The CDR3 sequence is 16 residues long. The germline V gene encodes CDR1 SGHVT and CDR2 SQSDAQ. The variable domain in full, with the rest retrieved from reference TRBV7-4 and TRBJ1-3, is GAGVSQSPRYKVAKRGRDVALRCDSISGHVTLYWYRQTLGQGSEVLTYSQSDAQRDKSGRPSGRFSAERPERSVSTLKIQRTEQGDSAVYLCASSLVGTQAGNTIYFGEGSWLTVV.

The chain has TRBV3-1 (or the pseudogene TRBV3-2) and TRBJ2-2; tentative D call: TRBD2 (6 bases). Germline CDR1 and CDR2: LGHDT and YNNKEL (reference sequence). The CDR3 length is 15 residues. The germline V and J ends were trimmed by 3 bases and 0 bases, with 8 bases remaining between them. The CDR3 region is CASSQGGANTGELFF. For the CDR3, the DNA is TGTGCCAGCAGCCAGGGCGGGGCGAACACCGGGGAGCTGTTTTTT.

Many counts were recorded for this clone. V usage is TRBV19 and J usage is TRBJ1-5; 11 nucleotides line up with TRBD1. With V trimmed by 6 bases and J by 5 bases, 3 bases remained unmatched. This CDR3 is 14 amino acids long. Per germline, CDR1 LNHDA and CDR2 SQIVND (reference sequence). CDR3 protein: CASRRTGGYQPQHF. The CDR3 region has the DNA TGTGCCAGTAGGAGGACAGGGGGCTATCAGCCCCAGCATTTT.

In its sample, this clone was seen once. V gene TRBV4-1 combines with J gene TRBJ1-2; TRBD1 is a possible D gene (5 bases). Trimming took 6 bases from V and 4 from J, leaving 24 bases between them. Germline lookup yields CDR1 MGHRA and CDR2 YSYEKL. The CDR3 extends over 17 amino acids. CDR3 loop: CASRNPGGEKEGYGYTF. In DNA, the CDR3 is TGCGCCAGCAGGAACCCCGGAGGGGAGAAGGAAGGCTATGGCTACACCTTC.

The V call is TRBV7-3, the J call TRBJ1-5; possibly TRBD1 for D (6 bases). Germline V lookup: CDR1 SGHTA, CDR2 FQGTGA. The CDR3 contains 15 residues. The V and J ends lost 4 bases and 8 bases respectively, with 18 bases between them. The CDR3 nucleotides read TGTGCCAGCAGCTCTAGAGGACCCAAGGGGGAGCCCCAGCATTTT. Its translation is CASSSRGPKGEPQHF.

The V call is TRBV11-2, the J call TRBJ1-1, with 8 bases fitting TRBD1. The CDR3 has 14 amino acids. J gave up 0 bases and V 7 bases, and 4 bases lay outside the gene matches. The germline CDR1 and CDR2 sequences are SGHAT and FQNNGV. The CDR3 DNA follows: TGTGCCAGCATTCGACAGGGGCTGAACACTGAAGCTTTCTTT. Its translation: CASIRQGLNTEAFF.

This clone was recorded once. V gene TRBV27 combines with J gene TRBJ1-2; a weak D match, TRBD1 (6 bases). CDR1 MNHEY and CDR2 SMNVEV come from the germline V gene (reference sequence). The CDR3 totals 14 residues. V dropped 4 bases and J dropped 0 bases, with 9 bases sitting between them. The CDR3 DNA sequence: TGTGCCAGCAGTTACAGGGCTTCTAACTATGGCTACACCTTC. Protein: CASSYRASNYGYTF.

The rearrangement joins TRBV11-1 to TRBJ1-1; weak D call: TRBD1 (5 bases). Germline CDR1 is SGHAT and CDR2 is FQDESV (reference sequence). CDR3 length: 15 amino acids. Trimming removed 5 bases at V and 1 base at J, with 14 bases between. The CDR3 region is CASSPKTGGNTEAFF. The CDR3 DNA reads TGTGCCAGCAGCCCAAAGACGGGGGGGAACACTGAAGCTTTCTTT.

In its sample, this clone was seen once. The rearrangement uses TRBV2 and TRBJ2-7; 14 bases align to TRBD2. This CDR3 spans 17 amino acids. Per germline, CDR1 SNHLY and CDR2 FYNNEI. Trimming removed 5 bases from V and 4 bases from J; junction bases left unmatched: 10. CDR3 residues: CASSSPGTSGSDYEQYF. The CDR3 DNA follows: TGTGCCAGCAGTTCCCCCGGGACTAGCGGGAGTGATTACGAGCAGTACTTC. Using reference TRBV2 and TRBJ2-7 for the parts outside the CDR3, the full variable domain is EPEVTQTPSHQVTQMGQEVILRCVPISNHLYFYWYRQILGQKVEFLVSFYNNEISEKSEIFDDQFSVERPDGSNFTLKIRSTKLEDSAMYFCASSSPGTSGSDYEQYFGPGTRLTVT.

The chain employs TRBV6-5 and TRBJ2-7, with a tentative D call TRBD1 (6 bases). From germline, CDR1 is MNHEY and CDR2 SVGAGI. The CDR3 has 15 amino acids. Trimming pared 8 bases from V and 0 bases from J, leaving 17 bases between. The CDR3 region is CASAPISRGSYEQYF. In nucleotides, the CDR3 is TGTGCCAGCGCCCCGATCTCCAGGGGCTCCTACGAGCAGTACTTC.

A single count supports this clone. V gene TRBV5-4 combines with J gene TRBJ2-7, with a weak D call TRBD2 (7 bases). CDR1 is SGHNT and CDR2 is YYREEE in the germline V gene (reference sequence). This CDR3 region has 15 residues. The V gene lost 4 bases and the J gene lost 0 bases, with 14 bases spanning the gap. CDR3 protein: CASSDPGGPSYEQYF. DNA for the CDR3: TGTGCCAGCAGCGACCCCGGGGGGCCCTCCTACGAGCAGTACTTC.

The chain is built from TRBV5-1 and TRBJ1-5; no firm D call. CDR1 and CDR2 from the germline V gene are SGHRS and YFSETQ. Trimming pared 0 bases from V and 7 bases from J, leaving 11 bases between. CDR3 length equals 14 residues. CDR3 sequence reads: CASSLEARSQPQHF. The CDR3 nucleotides read TGCGCCAGCAGCTTGGAGGCACGCTCCCAGCCCCAGCATTTT. The complete variable domain, with remaining parts taken from reference TRBV5-1 and TRBJ1-5, reads KAGVTQTPRYLIKTRGQQVTLSCSPISGHRSVSWYQQTPGQGLQFLFEYFSETQRNKGNFPGRFSGRQFSNSRSEMNVSTLELGDSALYLCASSLEARSQPQHFGDGTRLSIL.

The gene calls are TRBV5-1 and TRBJ2-3; 7 nucleotides match TRBD1. There are 15 residues in the CDR3. Germline assignment: CDR1 SGHRS and CDR2 YFSETQ. The V gene end was trimmed by 2 bases and the J gene end by 4 bases; junction bases not matched to a gene: 7. The CDR3 protein is CASSFGTASPDTQYF. CDR3 sequence (DNA): TGCGCCAGCAGCTTTGGGACAGCTAGCCCAGATACGCAGTATTTT.

The chain combines TRBV30 with TRBJ1-6; unclear D gene. The V end lost 2 bases, the J end lost 10 bases, and 15 bases lay between the germline ends. This CDR3 comprises 14 residues. Germline CDR1 is GTSNPN and CDR2 is SVGIG (reference sequence). This CDR3 reads CAWSSLLGGSPLHF. CDR3 DNA sequence: TGTGCCTGGAGTAGCCTCCTAGGAGGCTCACCCCTCCACTTT.

The rearrangement joins TRBV9 to TRBJ1-1; D ambiguous. Germline V gene data show CDR1 as SGDLS and CDR2 as YYNGEE. V lost 3 bases, J lost 1 base, and 10 bases lay in between. CDR3 length equals 14 residues. The CDR3 DNA reads TGTGCCAGCAGCGAAGGCTATCGGAACACTGAAGCTTTCTTT. As protein: CASSEGYRNTEAFF.

This chain connects TRBV19 to TRBJ1-1; a possible D gene is TRBD1 (5 bases). This CDR3 contains 14 residues. Trimming left V 3 bases short and J 4 bases short, with 12 bases between. Per the germline V gene, CDR1 is LNHDA and CDR2 is SQIVND (reference sequence). CDR3 amino acids: CASSMGRVGTEAFF. CDR3 sequence (DNA): TGTGCCAGTAGTATGGGCAGGGTGGGCACTGAAGCTTTCTTT.